Below, 5 T cell receptor beta chains from the same sample are listed, as sequenced in a study of beta chain features in type 1 diabetes. The study reverse transcribed the entire isolated RNA, so it sequenced expressed TCRB transcripts. Produced via immunoSEQ multiplex PCR; TCRdb's table is partial and in-frame only. The sample contains under 450,000 clones, about 15% of which appear only once. Input material: naive CD4+ T cells from blood. These receptors all stem from a man aged 30 to 39 in good health.

The chain joins TRBV7-8 to TRBJ1-2; 9 bases align to TRBD1. The V and J ends lost 1 base and 6 bases, in that order; junction bases with no gene match: 6. Germline CDR1 reads SGHVS; CDR2 reads FQNEAQ. The CDR3 covers 15 residues. The CDR3 loop reads CASSLGTGVSNGYTF. CDR3 in DNA: TGTGCCAGCAGCTTAGGGACAGGGGTTTCGAATGGCTACACCTTC. Using reference TRBV7-8 and TRBJ1-2 for the parts outside the CDR3, the full variable domain is GAGVSQSPRYKVAKRGQDVALRCDPISGHVSLFWYQQALGQGPEFLTYFQNEAQLDKSGLPSDRFFAERPEGSVSTLKIQRTQQEDSAVYLCASSLGTGVSNGYTFGSGTRLTVV.

Only a few counts were recorded for this clone. The chain joins TRBV21-1 to TRBJ2-1. TRBV21-1 is tagged as a pseudogene. The CDR3 is 13 residues long. CDR3 coding DNA: TGTGCCAGCAGCAAATCAATAGGGTTTGAGCAGTTCTTC. Its translation is CASSKSIGFEQFF.

A few counts support this clone. The CDR3 nucleotides read TGTGCCAGCAGCTTAGCTAGCGGCCCCCAAGAGACCCAGTACTTC. It specifies CASSLASGPQETQYF. This rearrangement joins TRBV7-2 to TRBJ2-5; possibly TRBD2 for D (6 bases). The germline V gene encodes CDR1 SGHTA and CDR2 FQGNSA. The CDR3 is 15 amino acids. V was clipped by 0 bases and J by 1 base, with 9 bases between them.

This clone was observed a handful of times. The chain combines TRBV5-1 with TRBJ2-7; no clear D. Germline V CDR1 and CDR2: SGHRS, YFSETQ. V lost 0 bases and J 3 bases, leaving 10 bases between the germline ends. The CDR3 consists of 14 residues. The CDR3 spells CASSLEAGLYEQYF. CDR3 DNA sequence: TGCGCCAGCAGCTTGGAGGCAGGTCTCTACGAGCAGTACTTC.

This clone was picked up a small number of times. The CDR3 region has the DNA TGTGCCAGCAGCGTAGGAGTCCAGGGGCAGAACACTGAAGCTTTCTTT. It specifies CASSVGVQGQNTEAFF. The chain is built from TRBV9 and TRBJ1-1; D possibly corresponds to TRBD1 (6 bases). Germline CDR1 is SGDLS and CDR2 is YYNGEE. The CDR3 has 16 residues. V gave up 0 bases and J gave up 1 base, with 13 bases separating them.